The 8 T cell receptor beta chains below were found in one sample sequenced in a study of T cells in Graves' hyperthyroidism and ophthalmopathy. It was RNA transcripts that yielded the amplified TCR beta CDR3 regions. First-round RT-PCR targeting the TCR CDR3 was performed with the HTBI primer set. TCRdb itself ran the multiplex PCR reads through MiXCR, one entry per CDR3 protein. The sample has about 480,000 distinct CDR3 sequences, 13% to 15% seen once. Specimen: blood. Receptors were obtained from a woman aged 18-29 years with Graves' hyperthyroidism.

Here the CDR3 DNA reads TGTGCCAGCAGTCTGGACTGGTTCGGCGGGGAGCTGTTTTTT. Encoded protein: CASSLDWFGGELFF. This chain joins TRBV27 and TRBJ2-2; possible D gene TRBD2, 5 bases. This CDR3 comprises 14 residues. Trimming removed 5 bases at V and 7 bases at J, with 14 bases between. Germline CDR1 and CDR2: MNHEY and SMNVEV (reference sequence).

The chain uses TRBV12-3 or TRBV12-4 and TRBJ2-1, with D tentatively TRBD1 (6 bases). V was trimmed by 4 bases and J by 11 bases, leaving 21 bases between them. The CDR3 has 15 residues. The CDR3 DNA follows: TGTGCCAGCAGTTCATCGGCAGGGGCCGTCCCACAGCAGTTCTTC. It is translated as CASSSSAGAVPQQFF.

This clonotype showed up many times. J is TRBJ1-3 and V is TRBV11-2; 9 nucleotides match TRBD1. J was trimmed by 4 bases and V by 5 bases; bases with no gene match: 3. This CDR3 is built from 14 residues. CDR1 and CDR2 (germline): SGHAT, FQNNGV. The CDR3 is CASSQTGGGNTIYF. Here the CDR3 DNA reads TGTGCCAGCAGCCAGACAGGGGGAGGAAACACCATATATTTT.

The sample holds many counts of this clonotype. This sequence joins TRBV2 and TRBJ1-6, with D possibly being TRBD1 (5 bases). The V end was cut by 6 bases, the J end by 10 bases, with 13 bases between. This CDR3 spans 13 amino acids. Germline CDR1 SNHLY, CDR2 FYNNEI. CDR3 protein: CASRGREGSPLHF. CDR3 coding DNA: TGTGCCAGCAGGGGGAGGGAGGGGTCACCCCTCCACTTT.

This clonotype was seen ten or more times. CDR3 nucleotide sequence: TGTGCCAGCAGCTTAGGTTCCCCGCTTAGCACAGATACGCAGTATTTT. Its translation is CASSLGSPLSTDTQYF. This chain links TRBV11-1 with TRBJ2-3; D uncertain. The CDR3 is 16 amino acids. The germline V gene encodes CDR1 SGHAT and CDR2 FQDESV (reference sequence). V was cut by 1 base and J by 0 bases, with 11 bases left in between. The full variable domain, with the rest looked up from reference TRBV11-1 and TRBJ2-3, is EAEVAQSPRYKITEKSQAVAFWCDPISGHATLYWYRQILGQGPELLVQFQDESVVDDSQLPKDRFSAERLKGVDSTLKIQPAELGDSAMYLCASSLGSPLSTDTQYFGPGTRLTVL.

On this clonotype: With a much larger clone just one base away, this may be a read error. The rearrangement links TRBV11-3 to TRBJ2-7, with D unresolved. The CDR3 covers 15 residues. Germline V CDR1 and CDR2: SGHNT, YENEEA. CDR3 residues: CSSSPAWSATYEQYF. The CDR3 DNA follows: TGTTCCAGCAGCCCGGCGTGGAGCGCAACATACGAGCAGTACTTC. Together with reference TRBV11-3 and TRBJ2-7, the CDR3 gives the full variable domain: EAGVVQSPRYKIIEKKQPVAFWCNPISGHNTLYWYLQNLGQGPELLIRYENEEAVDDSQLPKDRFSAERLKGVDSTLKIQPAELGDSAVYLCSSSPAWSATYEQYFGPGTRLTVT.

This clonotype was seen a single time. The chain combines TRBV12-3 or TRBV12-4 with TRBJ2-7; D gene ambiguous. V shed 6 bases and J shed 8 bases, with 17 bases lying between them. The CDR3 spans 13 residues. The CDR3 DNA is TGTGCCAGCAGCTACACCCTCCTCGGAAAGCAGTACTTC. It codes for CASSYTLLGKQYF.

This clonotype has a count of ten or more. The CDR3 coding sequence is TGTGCCAGCAGCTCCGGCAGGACAGGGGCAGGCTACAATGAGCAGTTCTTC. Translating gives CASSSGRTGAGYNEQFF. This chain uses TRBV11-1 with TRBJ2-1; TRBD1 matches at 9 bases. The CDR3 is 17 amino acids. The germline gives CDR1 SGHAT, CDR2 FQDESV (reference sequence). Trimming took 4 bases from V and 3 from J; bases not matched to a gene: 10. Together with reference TRBV11-1 and TRBJ2-1, the CDR3 gives the full variable domain: EAEVAQSPRYKITEKSQAVAFWCDPISGHATLYWYRQILGQGPELLVQFQDESVVDDSQLPKDRFSAERLKGVDSTLKIQPAELGDSAMYLCASSSGRTGAGYNEQFFGPGTRLTVL.